This entry features one T cell receptor beta chain sequence. Its antigen remains unknown. Looked up from germline, CDR1 is LNHNV and CDR2 is YYDKDF (reference sequence). The CDR3 is 16 residues long. V lost 1 base to trimming and J lost 1 base, with 10 bases between them. The data are from a study of cytomegalovirus exposure and HLA in healthy donors. Overall study results and limits: For presence/absence analyses, sequencing depth was assumed to be roughly uniform across donors.

The PCR had 60 Vbeta and 13 Jbeta primers. The data were produced by immunoSEQ multiplex PCR, yet TCRdb's version contains in-frame clones alone and is incomplete. The sample holds fewer than 200,000 clones, under 90% seen once. Sequenced: PBMCs. This chain connects TRBV15 to TRBJ2-2; D perhaps matches TRBD1 (5 bases). The receptor comes from a male donor in good health and CMV-seronegative. As DNA, the CDR3 is TGTGCCACCAGCAGAGGACCAGGGCAGAACACCGGGGAGCTGTTTTTT. Its translation: CATSRGPGQNTGELFF.